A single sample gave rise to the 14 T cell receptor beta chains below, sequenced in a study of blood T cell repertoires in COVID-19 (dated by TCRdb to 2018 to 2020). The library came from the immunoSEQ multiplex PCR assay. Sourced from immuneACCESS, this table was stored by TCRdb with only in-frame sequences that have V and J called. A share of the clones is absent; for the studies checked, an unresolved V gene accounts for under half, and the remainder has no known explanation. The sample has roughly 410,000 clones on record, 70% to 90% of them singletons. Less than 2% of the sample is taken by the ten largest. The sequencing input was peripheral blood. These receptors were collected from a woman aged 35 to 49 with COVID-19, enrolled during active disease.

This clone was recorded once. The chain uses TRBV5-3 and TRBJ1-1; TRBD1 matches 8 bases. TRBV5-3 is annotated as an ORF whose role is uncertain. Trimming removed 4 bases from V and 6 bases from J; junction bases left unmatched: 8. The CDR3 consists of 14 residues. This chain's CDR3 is CARSLGQGKSEAFF. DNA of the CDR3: TGTGCCAGAAGCCTAGGACAGGGAAAGTCTGAAGCTTTCTTT.

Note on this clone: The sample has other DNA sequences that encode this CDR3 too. The CDR3 bases are TGTGCCAGCAGCCCAGGGGGGAACACTGAAGCTTTCTTT. This sequence encodes CASSPGGNTEAFF. The chain links TRBV28 to TRBJ1-1; 7 positions match TRBD1. The CDR3 sequence is 13 residues long. Germline loops: CDR1 MDHEN, CDR2 SYDVKM. V lost 6 bases and J lost 1; bases outside the gene matches: 2.

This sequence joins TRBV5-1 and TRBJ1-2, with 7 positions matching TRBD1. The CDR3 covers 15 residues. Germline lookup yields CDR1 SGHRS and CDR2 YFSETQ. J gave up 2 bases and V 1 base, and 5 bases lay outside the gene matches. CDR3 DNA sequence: TGCGCCAGCAGCTTGATGGGCAGGGGGAACTATGGCTACACCTTC. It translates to CASSLMGRGNYGYTF.

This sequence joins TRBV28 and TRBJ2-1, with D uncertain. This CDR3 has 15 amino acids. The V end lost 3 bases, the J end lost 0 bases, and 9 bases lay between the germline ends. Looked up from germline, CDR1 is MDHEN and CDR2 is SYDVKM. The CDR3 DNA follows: TGTGCCAGCAGTTTCATCCAGGACTCCTACAATGAGCAGTTCTTC. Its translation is CASSFIQDSYNEQFF. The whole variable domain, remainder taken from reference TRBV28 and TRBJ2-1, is DVKVTQSSRYLVKRTGEKVFLECVQDMDHENMFWYRQDPGLGLRLIYFSYDVKMKEKGDIPEGYSVSREKKERFSLILESASTNQTSMYLCASSFIQDSYNEQFFGPGTRLTVL.

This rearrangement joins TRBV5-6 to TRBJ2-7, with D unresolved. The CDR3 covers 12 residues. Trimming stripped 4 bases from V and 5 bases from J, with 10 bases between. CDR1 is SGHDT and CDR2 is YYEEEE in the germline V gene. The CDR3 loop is CASSMARDEQYF. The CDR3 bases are TGTGCCAGCAGCATGGCAAGAGACGAGCAGTACTTC.

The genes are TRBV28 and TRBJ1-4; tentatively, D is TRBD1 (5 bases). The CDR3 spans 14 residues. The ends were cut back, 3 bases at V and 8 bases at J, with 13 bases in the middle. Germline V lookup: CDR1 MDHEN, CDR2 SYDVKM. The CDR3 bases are TGTGCCAGCAGTTTGGAAGGGGCCTACGAAAAACTGTTTTTT. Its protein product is CASSLEGAYEKLFF.

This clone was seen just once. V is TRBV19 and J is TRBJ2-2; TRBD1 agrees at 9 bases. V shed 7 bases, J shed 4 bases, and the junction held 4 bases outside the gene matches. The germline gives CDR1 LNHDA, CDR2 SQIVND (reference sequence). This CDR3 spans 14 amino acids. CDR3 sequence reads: CASKQGAPTGELFF. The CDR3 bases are TGTGCCAGTAAACAGGGGGCGCCCACCGGGGAGCTGTTTTTT. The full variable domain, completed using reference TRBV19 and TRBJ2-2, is DGGITQSPKYLFRKEGQNVTLSCEQNLNHDAMYWYRQDPGQGLRLIYYSQIVNDFQKGDIAEGYSVSREKKESFPLTVTSAQKNPTAFYLCASKQGAPTGELFFGEGSRLTVL.

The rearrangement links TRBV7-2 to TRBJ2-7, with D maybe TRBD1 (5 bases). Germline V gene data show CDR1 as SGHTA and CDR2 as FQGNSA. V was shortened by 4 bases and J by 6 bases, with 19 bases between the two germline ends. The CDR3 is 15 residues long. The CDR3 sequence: CASSYRRAVQGEQYF. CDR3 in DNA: TGTGCCAGCAGCTACCGACGGGCGGTTCAGGGCGAGCAGTACTTC. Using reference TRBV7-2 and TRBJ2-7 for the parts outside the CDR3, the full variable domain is GAGVSQSPSNKVTEKGKDVELRCDPISGHTALYWYRQSLGQGLEFLIYFQGNSAPDKSGLPSDRFSAERTGGSVSTLTIQRTQQEDSAVYLCASSYRRAVQGEQYFGPGTRLTVT.

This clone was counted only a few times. CDR3 loop: CASSYSQGAGNTIYF. The CDR3 DNA reads TGTGCCAGCAGTTACTCACAGGGGGCTGGAAACACCATATATTTT. This sequence joins TRBV6-5 and TRBJ1-3, with 8 bases aligning to TRBD1. The CDR3 is made up of 15 amino acids. Germline loops: CDR1 MNHEY, CDR2 SVGAGI. V was clipped by 0 bases and J by 2 bases; unmatched bases: 0.

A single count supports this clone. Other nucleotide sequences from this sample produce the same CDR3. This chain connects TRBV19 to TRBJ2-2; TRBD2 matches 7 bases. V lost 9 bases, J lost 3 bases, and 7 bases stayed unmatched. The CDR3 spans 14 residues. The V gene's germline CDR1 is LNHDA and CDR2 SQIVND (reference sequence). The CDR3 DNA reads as TGTGCCAGCAGGTCTGGGGGGGACACCGGGGAGCTGTTTTTT. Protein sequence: CASRSGGDTGELFF.

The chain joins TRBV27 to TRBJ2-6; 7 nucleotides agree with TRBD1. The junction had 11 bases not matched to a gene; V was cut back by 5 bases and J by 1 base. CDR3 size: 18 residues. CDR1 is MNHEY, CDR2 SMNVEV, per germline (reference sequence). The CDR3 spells CASSPITGVISGANVLTF. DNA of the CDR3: TGTGCCAGCAGTCCTATCACAGGGGTGATTTCTGGGGCCAACGTCCTGACTTTC.

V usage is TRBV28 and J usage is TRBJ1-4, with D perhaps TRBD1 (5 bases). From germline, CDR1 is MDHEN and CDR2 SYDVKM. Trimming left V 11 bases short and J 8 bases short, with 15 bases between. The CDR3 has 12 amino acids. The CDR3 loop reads CASGSTSEKLFF. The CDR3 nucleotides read TGTGCCTCAGGGTCCACCAGCGAAAAACTGTTTTTT.

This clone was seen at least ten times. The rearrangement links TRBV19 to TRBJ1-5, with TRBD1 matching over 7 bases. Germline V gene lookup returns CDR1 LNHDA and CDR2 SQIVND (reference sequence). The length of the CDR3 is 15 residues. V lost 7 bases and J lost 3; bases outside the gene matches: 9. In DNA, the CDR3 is TGTGCCAGTAACCCAGACAGGGCCCCCAATCAGCCCCAGCATTTT. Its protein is CASNPDRAPNQPQHF.

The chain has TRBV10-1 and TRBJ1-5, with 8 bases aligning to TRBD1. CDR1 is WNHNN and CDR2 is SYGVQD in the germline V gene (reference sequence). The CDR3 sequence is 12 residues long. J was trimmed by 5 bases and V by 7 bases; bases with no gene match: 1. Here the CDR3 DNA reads TGCGCCAGCACAGGGGGCCATCAGCCCCAGCATTTT. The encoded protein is CASTGGHQPQHF.